Sequencing of this T cell receptor beta chain was carried out in a study of blood T cell repertoires in COVID-19. Study-wide context: The origin of the acute and convalescent COVID-19 samples was the United States, Italy and Spain. PBMCs, B-cell-depleted T cells, or T cells provided the cDNA or gDNA that made up the material.

V gave up 6 bases and J gave up 4 bases; unmatched junction bases: 4. Germline lookup yields CDR1 MNHNY and CDR2 SVGAGI (reference sequence). This CDR3 contains 14 residues. As handled by the study authors: Estimation of nucleated cell counts relied on the amplification of reference gene primers. Sequenced by immunoSEQ multiplex PCR; TCRdb stores in-frame clones only, minus some. Clone size and the V and J calls come from that table; the DNA yielded D and trimming. The sample has 200,000 to 250,000 clones, approximately 86% seen once; the top ten hold about 3%. The sequenced sample was peripheral blood. This rearrangement joins TRBV6-6 to TRBJ1-5, with 9 bases identical to TRBD1. The sequence was obtained from a woman in her thirties who had recovered from COVID-19. For the CDR3, the DNA is TGTGCCAGCAGAGGGACAGGGCGGAATCAGCCCCAGCATTTT. Translated: CASRGTGRNQPQHF.